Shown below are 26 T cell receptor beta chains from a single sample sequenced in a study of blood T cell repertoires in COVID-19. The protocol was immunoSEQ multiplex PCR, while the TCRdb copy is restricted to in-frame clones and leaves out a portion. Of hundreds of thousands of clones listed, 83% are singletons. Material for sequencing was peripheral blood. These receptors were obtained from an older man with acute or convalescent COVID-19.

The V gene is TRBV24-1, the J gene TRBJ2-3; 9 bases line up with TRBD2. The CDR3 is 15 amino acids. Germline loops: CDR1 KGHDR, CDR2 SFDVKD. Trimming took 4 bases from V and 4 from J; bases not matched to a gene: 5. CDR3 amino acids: CATSDPAGGSDTQYF. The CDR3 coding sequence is TGTGCCACCAGTGACCCAGCGGGGGGATCAGATACGCAGTATTTT.

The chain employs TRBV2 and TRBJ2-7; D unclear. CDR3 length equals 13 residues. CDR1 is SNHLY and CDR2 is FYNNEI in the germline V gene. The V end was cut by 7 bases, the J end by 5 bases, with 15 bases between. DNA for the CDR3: TGTGCCAGCACCTCCGGAGTCGGAGACGAGCAGTACTTC. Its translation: CASTSGVGDEQYF.

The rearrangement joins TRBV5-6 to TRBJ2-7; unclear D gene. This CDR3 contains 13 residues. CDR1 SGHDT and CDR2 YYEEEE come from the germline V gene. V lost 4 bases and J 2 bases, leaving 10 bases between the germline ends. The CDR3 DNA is TGTGCCAGCAGCAAAGTAGATACCTACGAGCAGTACTTC. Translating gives CASSKVDTYEQYF.

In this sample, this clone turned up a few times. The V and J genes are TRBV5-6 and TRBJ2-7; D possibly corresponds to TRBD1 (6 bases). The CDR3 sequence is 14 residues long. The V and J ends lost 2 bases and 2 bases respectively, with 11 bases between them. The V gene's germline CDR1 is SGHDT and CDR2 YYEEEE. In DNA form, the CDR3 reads TGTGCCAGCAGCTTACAGGGTCAGCCCTACGAGCAGTACTTC. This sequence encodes CASSLQGQPYEQYF.

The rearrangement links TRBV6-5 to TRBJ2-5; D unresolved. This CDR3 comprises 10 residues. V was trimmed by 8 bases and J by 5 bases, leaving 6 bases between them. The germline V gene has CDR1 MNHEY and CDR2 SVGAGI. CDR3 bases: TGTGCCAGCCGGTGGGAGACCCAGTACTTC. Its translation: CASRWETQYF.

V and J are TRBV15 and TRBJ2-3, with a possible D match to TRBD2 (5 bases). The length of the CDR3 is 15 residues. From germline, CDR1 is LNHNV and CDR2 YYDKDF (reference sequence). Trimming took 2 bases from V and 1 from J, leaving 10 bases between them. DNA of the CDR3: TGTGCCACCAGCAGATCCCCTAGCCGCACAGATACGCAGTATTTT. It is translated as CATSRSPSRTDTQYF.

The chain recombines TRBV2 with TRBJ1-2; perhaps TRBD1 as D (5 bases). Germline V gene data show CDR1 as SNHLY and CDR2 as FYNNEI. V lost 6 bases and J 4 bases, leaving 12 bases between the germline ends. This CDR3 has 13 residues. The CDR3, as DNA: TGTGCCAGCAGAGTAAATACAGGCTATGGCTACACCTTC. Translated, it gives CASRVNTGYGYTF.

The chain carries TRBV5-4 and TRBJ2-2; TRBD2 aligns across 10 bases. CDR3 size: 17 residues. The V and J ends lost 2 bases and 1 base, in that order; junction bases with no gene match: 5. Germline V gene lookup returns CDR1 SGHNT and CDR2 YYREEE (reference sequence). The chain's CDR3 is CASSFERGGRNTGELFF. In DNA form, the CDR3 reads TGTGCCAGCAGCTTCGAGCGGGGGGGACGGAACACCGGGGAGCTGTTTTTT.

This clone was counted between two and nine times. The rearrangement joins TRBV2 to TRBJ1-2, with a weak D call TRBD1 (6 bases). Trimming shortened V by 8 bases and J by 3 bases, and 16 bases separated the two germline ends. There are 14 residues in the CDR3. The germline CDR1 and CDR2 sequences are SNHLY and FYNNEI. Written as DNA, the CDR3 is TGTGCCAGCTCGGCCGGCAGGGGAGACTATGGCTACACCTTC. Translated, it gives CASSAGRGDYGYTF.

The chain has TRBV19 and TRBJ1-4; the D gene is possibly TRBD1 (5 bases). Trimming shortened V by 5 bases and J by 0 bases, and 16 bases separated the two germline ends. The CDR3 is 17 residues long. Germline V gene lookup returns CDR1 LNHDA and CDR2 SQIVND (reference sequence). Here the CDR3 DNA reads TGTGCCAGTAGTGGGGTAGGCCAGGGTGCAACTAATGAAAAACTGTTTTTT. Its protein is CASSGVGQGATNEKLFF. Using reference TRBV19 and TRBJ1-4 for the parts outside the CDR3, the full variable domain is DGGITQSPKYLFRKEGQNVTLSCEQNLNHDAMYWYRQDPGQGLRLIYYSQIVNDFQKGDIAEGYSVSREKKESFPLTVTSAQKNPTAFYLCASSGVGQGATNEKLFFGSGTQLSVL.

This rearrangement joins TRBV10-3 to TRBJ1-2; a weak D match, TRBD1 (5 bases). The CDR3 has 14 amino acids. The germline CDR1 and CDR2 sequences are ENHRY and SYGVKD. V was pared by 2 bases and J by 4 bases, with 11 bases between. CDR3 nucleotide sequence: TGTGCCATCAGTGAGGGTTCGACAGTCTATGGCTACACCTTC. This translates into CAISEGSTVYGYTF.

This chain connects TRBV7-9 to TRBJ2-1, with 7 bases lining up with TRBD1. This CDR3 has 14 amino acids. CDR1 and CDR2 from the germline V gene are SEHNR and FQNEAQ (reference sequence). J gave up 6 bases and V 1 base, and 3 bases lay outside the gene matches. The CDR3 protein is CASSLGQGLNEQFF. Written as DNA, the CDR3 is TGTGCCAGCAGCTTAGGACAGGGTCTCAATGAGCAGTTCTTC.

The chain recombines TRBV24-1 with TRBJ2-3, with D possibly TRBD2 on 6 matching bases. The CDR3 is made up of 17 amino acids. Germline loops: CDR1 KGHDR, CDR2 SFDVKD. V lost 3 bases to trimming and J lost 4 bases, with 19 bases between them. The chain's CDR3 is CATSDAGTETLPDTQYF. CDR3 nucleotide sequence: TGTGCCACCAGTGATGCGGGGACGGAGACCCTTCCAGATACGCAGTATTTT.

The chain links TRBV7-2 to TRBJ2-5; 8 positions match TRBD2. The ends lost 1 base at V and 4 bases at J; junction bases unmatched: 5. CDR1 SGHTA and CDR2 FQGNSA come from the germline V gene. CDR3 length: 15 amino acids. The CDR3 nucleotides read TGTGCCAGCAGCTTAGTCCTCGGGGGGGGAGAGACCCAGTACTTC. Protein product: CASSLVLGGGETQYF.

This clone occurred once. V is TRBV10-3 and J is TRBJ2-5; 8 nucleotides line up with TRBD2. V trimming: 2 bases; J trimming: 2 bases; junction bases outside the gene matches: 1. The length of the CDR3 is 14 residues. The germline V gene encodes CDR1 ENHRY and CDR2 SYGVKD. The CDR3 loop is CAISEVAGQETQYF. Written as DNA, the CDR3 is TGTGCCATCAGTGAGGTAGCGGGACAAGAGACCCAGTACTTC.

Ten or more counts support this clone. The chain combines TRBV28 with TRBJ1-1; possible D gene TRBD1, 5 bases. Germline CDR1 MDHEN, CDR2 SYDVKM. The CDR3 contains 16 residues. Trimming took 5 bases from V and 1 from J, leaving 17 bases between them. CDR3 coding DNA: TGTGCCAGCAGTCCCCGCCGCCCTAGGGGGAACACTGAAGCTTTCTTT. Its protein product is CASSPRRPRGNTEAFF.

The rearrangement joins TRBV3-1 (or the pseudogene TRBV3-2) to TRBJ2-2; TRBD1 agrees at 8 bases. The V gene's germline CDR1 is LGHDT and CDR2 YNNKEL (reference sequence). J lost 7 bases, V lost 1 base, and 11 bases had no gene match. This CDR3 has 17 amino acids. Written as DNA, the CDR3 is TGTGCCAGCAGCCAAGTAGGGGCAGGGGGCGCTTTCGGGGAGCTGTTTTTT. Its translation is CASSQVGAGGAFGELFF.

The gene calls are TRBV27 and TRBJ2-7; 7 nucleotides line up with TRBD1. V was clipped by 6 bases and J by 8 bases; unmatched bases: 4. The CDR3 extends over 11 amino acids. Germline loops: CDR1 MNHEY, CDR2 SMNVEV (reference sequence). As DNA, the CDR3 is TGTGCCAGCAGGACGACAGGGAAGCAGTACTTC. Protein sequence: CASRTTGKQYF.

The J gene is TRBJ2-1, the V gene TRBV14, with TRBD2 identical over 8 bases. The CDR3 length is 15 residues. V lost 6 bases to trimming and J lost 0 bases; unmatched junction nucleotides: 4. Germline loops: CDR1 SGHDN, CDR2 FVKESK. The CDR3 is CASRLSGASYNEQFF. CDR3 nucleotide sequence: TGTGCCAGCAGACTTAGCGGGGCCTCCTACAATGAGCAGTTCTTC.

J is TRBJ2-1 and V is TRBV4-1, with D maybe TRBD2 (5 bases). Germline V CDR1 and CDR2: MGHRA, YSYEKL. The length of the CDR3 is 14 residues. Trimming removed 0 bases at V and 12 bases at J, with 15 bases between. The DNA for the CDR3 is TGCGCCAGCAGCCAAGATCTAGTCGGGATTGGGCAGTTCTTC. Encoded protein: CASSQDLVGIGQFF.

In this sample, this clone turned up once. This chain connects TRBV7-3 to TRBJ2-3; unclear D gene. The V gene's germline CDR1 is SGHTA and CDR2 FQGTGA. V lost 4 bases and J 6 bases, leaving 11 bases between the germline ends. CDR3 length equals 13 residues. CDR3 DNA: TGTGCCAGCAGCTCCAACACCTTGGATACGCAGTATTTT. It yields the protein CASSSNTLDTQYF.

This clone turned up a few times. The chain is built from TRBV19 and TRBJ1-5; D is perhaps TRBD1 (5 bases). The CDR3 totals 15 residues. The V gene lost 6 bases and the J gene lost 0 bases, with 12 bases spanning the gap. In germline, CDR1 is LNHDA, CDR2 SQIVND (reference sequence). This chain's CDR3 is CASSDPGGSNQPQHF. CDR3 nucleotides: TGTGCCAGTAGCGACCCCGGGGGTAGCAATCAGCCCCAGCATTTT.

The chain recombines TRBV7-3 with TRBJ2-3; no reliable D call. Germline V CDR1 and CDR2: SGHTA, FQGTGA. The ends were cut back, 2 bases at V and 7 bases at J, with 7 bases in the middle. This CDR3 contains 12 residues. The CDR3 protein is CASSLGHNTQYF. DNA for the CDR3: TGTGCCAGCAGCTTAGGCCACAATACGCAGTATTTT.

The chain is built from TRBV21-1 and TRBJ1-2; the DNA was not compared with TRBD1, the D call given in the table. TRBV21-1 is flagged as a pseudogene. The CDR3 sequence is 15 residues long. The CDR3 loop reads CASSSRDIKNYGYTF. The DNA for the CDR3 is TGTGCCAGCAGCTCCCGGGACATAAAGAACTATGGCTACACCTTC.

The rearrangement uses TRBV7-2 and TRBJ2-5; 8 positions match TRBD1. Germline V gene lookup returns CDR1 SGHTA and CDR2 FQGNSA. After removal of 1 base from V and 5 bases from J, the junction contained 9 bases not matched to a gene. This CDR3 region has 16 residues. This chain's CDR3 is CASSLGSGGMYETQYF. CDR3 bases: TGTGCCAGCAGCTTAGGTTCAGGGGGCATGTATGAGACCCAGTACTTC.

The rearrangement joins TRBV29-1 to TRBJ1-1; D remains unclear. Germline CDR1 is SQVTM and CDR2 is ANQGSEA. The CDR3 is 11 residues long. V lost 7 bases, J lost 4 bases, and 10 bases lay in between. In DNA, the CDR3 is TGCAGCGAGATTTCGGGCACTGAAGCTTTCTTT. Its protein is CSEISGTEAFF.